This passage covers 2 T cell receptor beta chains from one sample sequenced in a study of a mutant IDH1 vaccine in newly diagnosed glioma. Profiling relied on immunoSEQ multiplex PCR, and the TCRdb table lists in-frame clones only, not all of them. The sample comprises about 34,000 clones, 87% of which are singletons, and about 12% rests with the top ten. These receptors' antigens are unknown. Time point specified: week 47, end of study. The content of each vaccine dose was 300 ug of mutant IDH1 20-mer peptide, and topical imiquimod accompanied it. This specimen was PBMCs, taken from a glioma patient whose treatment included an IDH1 peptide vaccine. The receptor set was obtained from a woman aged 30 to 39 with glioma.

The rearrangement links TRBV7-9 to TRBJ1-1; TRBD1 might be the D (6 bases). With 4 bases removed from V and 5 bases from J, the gap between germline ends came to 11 bases. Germline V gene data show CDR1 as SEHNR and CDR2 as FQNEAQ (reference sequence). The CDR3 sequence is 13 residues long. The CDR3 reads CASSSAGVTEAFF. CDR3 DNA sequence: TGTGCCAGCAGCTCCGCAGGGGTGACTGAAGCTTTCTTT.

CDR3 coding DNA: TGTGCCAGCAGTGTATTCGGAGACTACACCTTC. This encodes CASSVFGDYTF. The chain has TRBV6-1 and TRBJ1-2; D uncertain. This CDR3 has 11 amino acids. The germline gives CDR1 MNHNS, CDR2 SASEGT. V was clipped by 4 bases and J by 10 bases, with 10 bases between them.